This section outlines one T cell receptor (beta chain) sequence together with its context. Its antigen remains unidentified. Clones were sequenced by immunoSEQ multiplex PCR, and TCRdb holds only the in-frame ones, with some missing. The table shows 100,000 to 150,000 clones, with approximately 94% occurring only once. The data were taken from a study of T cell responses to AZD1222 COVID-19 vaccine. Study-wide context: Pooled in the analysis were second doses at about 4 or about 12 weeks. Findings of the study overall: In a largely white British group with more females than males, clonal diversity was possibly underestimated. Only 6 or 7 AZD1222 recipients tested seropositive at baseline.

The CDR3 extends over 14 amino acids. Germline CDR1 reads SQVTM; CDR2 reads ANQGSEA. V shed 1 base, J shed 4 bases, and the junction held 3 bases outside the gene matches. Source: peripheral blood, taken on day 0 of AZD1222 vaccination. The receptor was isolated from an adult in good health. The chain joins TRBV29-1 to TRBJ1-2; 10 nucleotides agree with TRBD1. The CDR3 DNA reads as TGCAGCGTTGAAGGGGGGACAGGGGTCTATGGCTACACCTTC. It specifies CSVEGGTGVYGYTF.